The 10 T cell receptor beta chains below all came from one sample that was sequenced in a study of shared clonotypes between healthy human individuals. Here immunoSEQ multiplex PCR was the method, and the copy in TCRdb shows in-frame clones only, minus some. The data show approximately 97,000 clones, with roughly two thirds seen just once and 40% to 45% held by the top ten. Material: memory CD8+ T cells sorted from blood. Subset specified: CD45RO+ cells pooled with CCR7-negative TemRA cells. These receptors were taken from a man aged 25 to 40 in good health.

V is TRBV5-1 and J is TRBJ2-1; a possible D gene is TRBD2 (6 bases). Germline V gene data show CDR1 as SGHRS and CDR2 as YFSETQ. The germline V and J ends were trimmed by 0 bases and 5 bases, with 15 bases remaining between them. The CDR3 runs to 16 residues. The DNA for the CDR3 is TGCGCCAGCAGCTTGGCTCTAGCGCGAAACCACAATGAGCAGTTCTTC. This encodes CASSLALARNHNEQFF. The variable domain in full, with the rest retrieved from reference TRBV5-1 and TRBJ2-1, is KAGVTQTPRYLIKTRGQQVTLSCSPISGHRSVSWYQQTPGQGLQFLFEYFSETQRNKGNFPGRFSGRQFSNSRSEMNVSTLELGDSALYLCASSLALARNHNEQFFGPGTRLTVL.

V and J are TRBV7-2 and TRBJ2-5, with 7 bases identical to TRBD2. The CDR3 covers 17 residues. CDR1 is SGHTA and CDR2 is FQGNSA in the germline V gene. Trimming removed 0 bases from V and 7 bases from J; junction bases left unmatched: 14. The CDR3 DNA reads TGTGCCAGCAGCTTAGCGGATCTTGGGGGACTATCGATGACCCAGTACTTC. Translating it yields CASSLADLGGLSMTQYF.

This chain connects TRBV7-9 to TRBJ2-3, with D unclear. The CDR3 loop spans 12 amino acids. Trimming stripped 5 bases from V and 6 bases from J, with 9 bases between. The germline CDR1 and CDR2 sequences are SEHNR and FQNEAQ (reference sequence). CDR3 sequence reads: CASSPDLDTQYF. DNA for the CDR3: TGTGCCAGCAGCCCTGACCTGGATACGCAGTATTTT. The whole variable domain, remainder taken from reference TRBV7-9 and TRBJ2-3, is DTGVSQNPRHKITKRGQNVTFRCDPISEHNRLYWYRQTLGQGPEFLTYFQNEAQLEKSRLLSDRFSAERPKGSFSTLEIQRTEQGDSAMYLCASSPDLDTQYFGPGTRLTVL.

In this sample, this clone turned up once. V usage is TRBV10-3 and J usage is TRBJ2-2; a possible D gene is TRBD1 (6 bases). V was clipped by 6 bases and J by 3 bases, with 14 bases between them. This CDR3 is built from 15 residues. The germline V gene encodes CDR1 ENHRY and CDR2 SYGVKD. The CDR3 protein is CAISVDRAHTGELFF. DNA of the CDR3: TGTGCCATCAGCGTGGACAGAGCGCACACCGGGGAGCTGTTTTTT.

The chain has TRBV5-4 and TRBJ2-7, with D possibly being TRBD1 (5 bases). Germline CDR1 reads SGHNT; CDR2 reads YYREEE (reference sequence). Trimming left V 0 bases short and J 1 base short, with 5 bases between. This CDR3 spans 13 amino acids. CDR3 nucleotide sequence: TGTGCCAGCAGCTTGGGACAGTCCTACGAGCAGTACTTC. Its protein product is CASSLGQSYEQYF.

V and J are TRBV6-5 and TRBJ2-2; 7 bases fit TRBD1. The CDR3 runs to 15 residues. Losses at the gene ends were 7 bases for V and 5 bases for J; bases not matched to a gene: 10. The germline V gene encodes CDR1 MNHEY and CDR2 SVGAGI. CDR3 amino acids: CASTIDRVVTGELFF. The CDR3 nucleotides read TGTGCCAGCACGATCGACAGGGTCGTAACCGGGGAGCTGTTTTTT.

This clone has a single count. The rearrangement links TRBV7-9 to TRBJ2-3, with 7 bases aligning to TRBD1. The germline V gene has CDR1 SEHNR and CDR2 FQNEAQ (reference sequence). J was trimmed by 2 bases and V by 5 bases; bases with no gene match: 10. CDR3 size: 16 residues. CDR3 sequence reads: CASSPPGGQPTDTQYF. CDR3 coding DNA: TGTGCCAGCAGCCCGCCAGGGGGACAACCCACAGATACGCAGTATTTT.

The CDR3 region is CASSAGGGGWGRSYEQYF. The DNA of the CDR3 is TGTGCCAGCAGTGCCGGGGGTGGTGGCTGGGGGCGCTCCTACGAGCAGTACTTC. The chain couples TRBV6-1 to TRBJ2-7, with D possibly being TRBD1 or TRBD2 (6 bases each). In germline, CDR1 is MNHNS, CDR2 SASEGT. V was cut by 4 bases and J by 0 bases, with 22 bases left in between. The CDR3 has 18 amino acids.

The chain couples TRBV30 to TRBJ1-5; a possible D gene is TRBD1 (5 bases). Germline CDR1 and CDR2: GTSNPN and SVGIG (reference sequence). This CDR3 is built from 13 residues. V lost 2 bases, J lost 6 bases, and 11 bases lay in between. CDR3 nucleotides: TGTGCCTGGAGTTCGGAGGGGAGTCAGCCCCAGCATTTT. Encoded protein: CAWSSEGSQPQHF. Filled out from reference TRBV30 and TRBJ1-5, the complete variable domain reads SQTIHQWPATLVQPVGSPLSLECTVEGTSNPNLYWYRQAAGRGLQLLFYSVGIGQISSEVPQNLSASRPQDRQFILSSKKLLLSDSGFYLCAWSSEGSQPQHFGDGTRLSIL.

The CDR3 DNA reads TGTGCCAGCAGCTTAACCCCGGGAGGCGAGGAGACCCAGTACTTC. Translation gives CASSLTPGGEETQYF. This chain uses TRBV7-3 with TRBJ2-5; 7 bases line up with TRBD2. CDR3 length: 15 residues. Germline V gene lookup returns CDR1 SGHTA and CDR2 FQGTGA. Trimming cost V 0 bases and J 5 bases; bases outside gene matches: 6.